These T cell receptor beta chains were read from a single sample in a study of T-cell memory formation after mild COVID-19. MiXCR, applied by TCRdb to the 5' RACE reads, yields one record per CDR3 protein. The top ten clones hold approximately 22% of a sample with 380,000 or so distinct CDR3 sequences, about 13% of them seen once. The sequencing sample was made of PBMCs or a T cell subset sorted from them (not recorded which). The receptors originated from a man between 18 and 29 years old who had mild COVID-19 (a few samples of this study predate the infection). Cell type and time point are not known. Both conserved end residues are part of each CDR3. The order of the fields is D gene, J gene, clone size, V gene, CDR3 protein, CDR3 DNA. The D gene is left open where the match is weak. The size of a clone is reported for some rows only, either as once, few or many, or as a class for expanded clones.

D: .; J: TRBJ2-5; size: .; V: TRBV2; CDR3: CASSYTPAPAQETQYF; DNA: TGTGCCAGCAGTTACACGCCCGCACCGGCTCAAGAGACCCAGTACTTC
D: TRBD1; J: TRBJ1-2; size: .; V: TRBV4-1; CDR3: CASSQSRDGQGAGGYTF; DNA: TGCGCCAGCAGCCAATCCAGGGATGGACAGGGGGCCGGTGGCTACACCTTC
D: .; J: TRBJ2-1; size: few; V: TRBV5-1; CDR3: CASSLEARYNEQFF; DNA: TGCGCCAGCAGCTTGGAAGCCAGGTACAATGAGCAGTTCTTC
D: .; J: TRBJ1-2; size: .; V: TRBV5-1; CDR3: CASSLATTNYGYAF; DNA: TGCGCCAGCAGCTTGGCCACAACTAACTATGGCTACGCCTTC
D: .; J: TRBJ1-2; size: .; V: TRBV7-9; CDR3: CASSLIGEPNYGYTF; DNA: TGTGCCAGCAGCTTAATAGGAGAGCCTAACTATGGCTACACCTTC
D: .; J: TRBJ2-5; size: .; V: TRBV7-7; CDR3: CASSPRAGIGETQYF; DNA: TGTGCTAGCAGCCCCCGGGCCGGGATCGGGGAGACCCAGTACTTC
D: .; J: TRBJ1-4; size: .; V: TRBV20-1; CDR3: CSASGPDEKLFF; DNA: TGCAGTGCTTCTGGCCCGGATGAAAAACTGTTTTTT
D: TRBD2; J: TRBJ2-1; size: few; V: TRBV6-5; CDR3: CASKVPGGSSYNEQFF; DNA: TGTGCCAGCAAGGTGCCGGGGGGGAGCTCCTACAATGAGCAGTTCTTC
D: .; J: TRBJ1-2; size: .; V: TRBV20-1; CDR3: CSPAPQDSYNYGYTF; DNA: TGCAGTCCCGCCCCTCAGGACAGCTATAACTATGGCTACACCTTC
D: .; J: TRBJ2-3; size: few; V: TRBV18; CDR3: CASSPTPLGAGADTQYF; DNA: TGTGCCAGCTCACCCACCCCTCTGGGGGCCGGCGCAGATACGCAGTATTTT
D: .; J: TRBJ1-2; size: few; V: TRBV6-5; CDR3: CASSSPRGGNYGYTF; DNA: TGTGCCAGCAGTTCCCCCCGTGGAGGGAACTATGGCTACACCTTC
D: TRBD1; J: TRBJ2-1; size: few; V: TRBV18; CDR3: CASSPGQGLDNEQFF; DNA: TGTGCCAGCTCCCCGGGACAGGGATTAGACAATGAGCAGTTCTTC
D: TRBD2; J: TRBJ2-1; size: .; V: TRBV12-3/TRBV12-4; CDR3: CASSASGGARLYNEQFF; DNA: TGTGCCAGCAGTGCTAGCGGGGGGGCACGCTTATACAATGAGCAGTTCTTC
D: .; J: TRBJ2-1; size: few; V: TRBV21-1; CDR3: CASSKVGTSGGNVMSIF; DNA: TGTGCCAGCAGCAAAGTCGGGACTAGCGGGGGGAACGTCATGTCGATCTTC
D: .; J: TRBJ1-2; size: .; V: TRBV4-1; CDR3: CASSQRGTVYGYTF; DNA: TGCGCCAGCAGCCAGCGGGGGACGGTTTATGGCTACACCTTC
D: TRBD1; J: TRBJ2-2; size: .; V: TRBV5-4; CDR3: CASSLGGQDLGELFF; DNA: TGTGCCAGCAGCTTGGGGGGACAGGACCTCGGGGAGCTGTTTTTT
D: .; J: TRBJ2-7; size: few; V: TRBV7-9; CDR3: CASSAPATLYEQYF; DNA: TGTGCCAGCAGTGCCCCCGCCACTCTATACGAGCAGTACTTC
D: .; J: TRBJ2-3; size: .; V: TRBV20-1; CDR3: CSARDPRRTDTQYF; DNA: TGCAGTGCTAGAGATCCCCGGCGCACAGATACGCAGTATTTT
D: .; J: TRBJ2-5; size: few; V: TRBV11-2; CDR3: CASSSGRSQETQYF; DNA: TGTGCCAGCAGCTCGGGCCGATCCCAAGAGACCCAGTACTTC
D: .; J: TRBJ1-2; size: few; V: TRBV5-6; CDR3: CASSLGTGLANYGYTF; DNA: TGTGCCAGCAGCTTGGGTACAGGGCTAGCTAACTATGGCTACACCTTC
D: .; J: TRBJ2-3; size: few; V: TRBV18; CDR3: CASSPRPGPDTQYF; DNA: TGTGCCAGCTCACCACGACCAGGGCCAGATACGCAGTATTTT
D: .; J: TRBJ2-1; size: few; V: TRBV10-1; CDR3: CASSWPTQREFF; DNA: TGCGCCAGCAGTTGGCCGACTCAACGGGAGTTCTTC
D: TRBD2; J: TRBJ2-1; size: .; V: TRBV20-1; CDR3: CSASSSGGASYNEQFF; DNA: TGCAGTGCTAGTTCTAGCGGGGGGGCCTCCTACAATGAGCAGTTCTTC
D: .; J: TRBJ2-3; size: few; V: TRBV2; CDR3: CASSVSGLSTDTQYF; DNA: TGTGCCAGCAGTGTCTCCGGACTAAGCACAGATACGCAGTATTTT
D: .; J: TRBJ2-7; size: few; V: TRBV5-4; CDR3: CASSPPDRGEQYF; DNA: TGTGCCAGCAGCCCTCCGGACAGAGGCGAGCAGTACTTC
D: .; J: TRBJ2-5; size: few; V: TRBV20-1; CDR3: CSASPSNQETQYF; DNA: TGCAGTGCTAGCCCGTCCAACCAAGAGACCCAGTACTTC
D: TRBD1; J: TRBJ1-1; size: few; V: TRBV7-9; CDR3: CASSSGTGDFETEAFF; DNA: TGTGCCAGCAGCTCCGGGACAGGGGACTTTGAAACTGAAGCTTTCTTT
D: .; J: TRBJ2-7; size: .; V: TRBV4-1; CDR3: CASSQEGLTLYEQYF; DNA: TGCGCCAGCAGCCAAGAAGGTCTCACCCTCTACGAGCAGTACTTC
D: .; J: TRBJ2-1; size: many; V: TRBV4-3; CDR3: CASSQGTARYNEQFF; DNA: TGCGCCAGCAGCCAAGGGACAGCCCGCTACAATGAGCAGTTCTTC